Listed below are T cell receptor beta chains from one sample, sequenced in a study of T cell responses to AZD1222 COVID-19 vaccine. The repertoire was sequenced with immunoSEQ multiplex PCR; TCRdb's copy has only in-frame clones and lacks some. The sample records around 120,000 clones, 84% being singletons. The starting material was peripheral blood, obtained 28 days after the second AZD1222 dose. These receptors were obtained from an adult who received the AZD1222 COVID-19 vaccine. Both conserved end residues are part of each CDR3. Each record gives: J gene, clone size, V gene, D gene, CDR3 DNA, CDR3 protein. The D gene is left open where the match is weak. Some rows mark clone size as missing; the rest say once, few, many or name a class of expanded clone.

>TRBJ1-4|.|TRBV7-2|.
TGTGCCAGCAGCTTAGGGGTGGGGCAAGGAGAAAAACTGTTTTTT
CASSLGVGQGEKLFF
>TRBJ1-5|few|TRBV19|.
TGTGCCACCCGGGGCGTAATCGGGCAGCCCCAGCATTTT
CATRGVIGQPQHF
>TRBJ2-7|.|TRBV6-5|.
TGTGCCAGCAGAAACAGGGTGGGGATAACCTACGAGCAGTACTTC
CASRNRVGITYEQYF
>TRBJ1-4|.|TRBV5-4|TRBD1
TGTGCCAGCAGCTCCCGACAGGGAAGGAATGAAAAACTGTTTTTT
CASSSRQGRNEKLFF
>TRBJ1-4|.|TRBV7-9|.
TGTGCCAGCAGCTTAGCGTCCCATTATGAAAAACTGTTTTTT
CASSLASHYEKLFF
>TRBJ1-1|.|TRBV15|.
TGTGCCACCAGCAGATTGAACACTGAAGCTTTCTTT
CATSRLNTEAFF
>TRBJ1-1|.|TRBV5-1|.
TGCGCCAGCAGCCCCCAGGGTCCACAGACGAACACTGAAGCTTTCTTT
CASSPQGPQTNTEAFF
>TRBJ1-2|once|TRBV19|TRBD1
TGTGCCAGTAGTGGACAGGGGGCATATGGCTACACCTTC
CASSGQGAYGYTF
>TRBJ1-6|.|TRBV7-2|.
TGTGCCAGCAGCTTAGGAGGGGGGGGAACTAATTCACCCCTCCACTTT
CASSLGGGGTNSPLHF
>TRBJ1-6|.|TRBV7-9|.
TGTGCCAGCAGCAGGGGGACGGGGTTCTATAATTCACCCCTCCACTTT
CASSRGTGFYNSPLHF
>TRBJ2-3|.|TRBV5-8|.
TGTGCCAGCAGCCCCGCGGACAGATTCACAGATACGCAGTATTTT
CASSPADRFTDTQYF
>TRBJ2-2|.|TRBV24-1|.
TGTGCCACCAGAGGGGCCGTGACAGGACGCTCAATTGATAACACCGGGGAGCTGTTTTTT
CATRGAVTGRSIDNTGELFF
>TRBJ2-7|.|TRBV28|.
TGTGCCAGCAGTCCCGGGGGAGCGGCAGGGGCGACCTACGAGCAGTACTTC
CASSPGGAAGATYEQYF
>TRBJ1-2|.|TRBV28|.
TGTGCCAGCAGTTGGCCAGGGAGTTATGGCTACACCTTC
CASSWPGSYGYTF
>TRBJ2-5|.|TRBV5-6|.
TGTGCCAGCAGCTTATCAGGGGCGGAGACCCAGTACTTC
CASSLSGAETQYF
>TRBJ1-1|.|TRBV4-3|.
TGCGCCAGCAGCCAAGACTGGGCAGGGAACACTGAAGCTTTCTTT
CASSQDWAGNTEAFF
>TRBJ2-5|.|TRBV2|TRBD2
TGTGCCAGCAGTGTTCTTAGCGGGGGAGGGGAGACCCAGTACTTC
CASSVLSGGGETQYF
>TRBJ1-5|.|TRBV7-8|TRBD1
TGTGCCAGCAGCACTGACAGGGCGCGAAGAAATCAGCCCCAGCATTTT
CASSTDRARRNQPQHF
>TRBJ1-2|.|TRBV27|.
TGTGCCAGCAGTTTATGGGCGGTAGGGGGCTACACCTTC
CASSLWAVGGYTF
>TRBJ1-5|.|TRBV9|.
TGTGCCAGCAGCGAGGGGGTTAGTCAGCCCCAGCATTTT
CASSEGVSQPQHF
>TRBJ2-7|.|TRBV2|.
TGTGCCAGCAGGTCGGATTGGTACGAGCAGTACTTC
CASRSDWYEQYF
>TRBJ1-3|.|TRBV28|TRBD1
TGTGCCAGCTCTGAGGGGACAGCGCTATTCTCTGGAAACACCATATATTTT
CASSEGTALFSGNTIYF
>TRBJ1-2|.|TRBV12-3/TRBV12-4|.
TGTGCCAGCAGCCTAGGGATGCTCTATGGCTACACCTTC
CASSLGMLYGYTF
>TRBJ2-1|.|TRBV10-2|.
TGCGCCAGCAGTGCAACCCACCGGACTAATGAGCAGTTCTTC
CASSATHRTNEQFF
>TRBJ2-7|.|TRBV27|TRBD1
TGTGCCAGCAGTCCCTGGGACAGCCTCTACGAGCAGTACTTC
CASSPWDSLYEQYF
>TRBJ2-7|.|TRBV5-1|.
TGCGCCAGCAGCCCCCTGTGGACAGAAGGTGAGGAGTCCTACGAGCAGTACTTC
CASSPLWTEGEESYEQYF
>TRBJ2-1|.|TRBV5-1|.
TGCGCCAGCAAACAGGATCGCGCAGCCCCCAGAACTTACAATGAGCAGTTCTTC
CASKQDRAAPRTYNEQFF
>TRBJ2-5|.|TRBV7-2|TRBD1
TGTGCCAGCAGCTCCTCCGGGACAGCCAGGGAGACCCAGTACTTC
CASSSSGTARETQYF
>TRBJ1-2|.|TRBV7-9|TRBD1
TGTGCCAGCAGCTTAACAGGGGGCGCGGGCTATGGCTACACCTTC
CASSLTGGAGYGYTF
>TRBJ2-3|.|TRBV7-8|TRBD2
TGTGCCACCCGCGGGGGACCTCGCGCGCAGTATTTT
CATRGGPRAQYF
>TRBJ2-7|.|TRBV20-1|.
TGCAGTGCTAGTTGGGGATCACAAACCTACGAGCAGTACTTC
CSASWGSQTYEQYF
>TRBJ1-1|.|TRBV6-5|.
TGTGCCAGCGATCTAGGGGGAAGGGGCACTGAAGCTTTCTTT
CASDLGGRGTEAFF
>TRBJ2-5|.|TRBV5-1|.
TGCGCCAGCGGAGTAGGTCGGTTAGCTGAGACCCAGTACTTC
CASGVGRLAETQYF